The text below deals with one TCR beta chain. Its specificity is not known. This specimen belongs to a study of cytomegalovirus exposure and HLA in healthy donors. Whole-study findings and limits: The number of N-insertions in an Asian-associated ancestry cluster was reportedly below the roughly 620-donor mean in a later analysis. Reportedly, HLA-A and HLA-B alleles of most subjects were accurately predicted from TCR beta. Cytomegalovirus status was reportedly diagnosed by the classifier with high specificity and sensitivity.

The PCR contained 60 Vbeta and 13 Jbeta primers. Produced via immunoSEQ multiplex PCR; TCRdb's table is partial and in-frame only. In the table there are over 85,000 clones, around 85% of which are singletons. Trimming took 3 bases from V and 6 from J, leaving 17 bases between them. The V gene's germline CDR1 is GTSNPN and CDR2 SVGIG (reference sequence). This CDR3 has 14 residues. This chain uses TRBV30 with TRBJ1-2, with D uncertain. The TCR sequence derives from a man in his thirties or forties in good health and CMV-seropositive. Sequenced sample: PBMCs. The CDR3 sequence is CAWSEWEGIHGYTF. DNA for the CDR3: TGTGCCTGGAGCGAATGGGAGGGCATCCATGGCTACACCTTC.